This T cell receptor beta chain stems from a study of molecular identifiers for immune sequencing clone quantification. Study outcomes and limitations: Shared barcodes on identical TCR molecules could underestimate the sizes of highly expanded clones. Over 97% of effector molecules, yet under 1% of naive-cell molecules, were held by clones above 20 RNA copies.

Comments on this clonotype: The antigen remains unidentified. This may be a read error: a much more frequent sequence differs by one nucleotide. Without the conserved terminal phenylalanine or tryptophan, this CDR3 likely stems from a read error.

CDR1 MNHEY and CDR2 SVGAGI come from the germline V gene. V dropped 2 bases and J dropped 6 bases, with 11 bases sitting between them. This CDR3 is built from 14 residues. The authors built bulk TCR libraries by previously described methods with listed TCR primers. TCRdb reprocessed the PCR reads via MiXCR and lists one record per CDR3 protein. This repertoire shows a few hundred thousand distinct CDR3 sequences, about a fifth found once; its top ten account for around 0.84%. The sample taken for sequencing was naive CD8+ T cells from blood, with Jurkat cell RNA spiked in. Described subset: FACS-sorted CD8+CD4-CCR7+CD45RA+ naive T cells. The origin of this receptor is a human donor in good health. Some libraries in this study had Jurkat cell RNA spiked in. This chain connects TRBV6-5 to TRBJ1-5; maybe TRBD1 (5 bases). The CDR3 DNA is TGTGCCAGCAGTTACGGGCCCGGGGGTCAGCCCCAGCATTCT. It is translated as CASSYGPGGQPQHS.